This TCR beta chain appears in the sequencing data of a study of blood T cells in healthy people across ages. Study results and limitations: A roughly linear age-dependent decrease characterized TCR beta diversity per million T cells.

This clonotype has only a few counts. Its antigen is as yet unknown. A second PCR, run for roughly 7 to 12 cycles, used a sample-barcoded 5' primer plus a J-beta primer mix. Each cDNA molecule, via a template-switch adaptor with 12 random nucleotides, was tagged. No fewer than 3 million CDR3-containing paired-end reads came from each sample. TCRdb used MiXCR to reprocess the 5' RACE reads, holding one entry per CDR3 protein. This table holds about 1.5 million distinct CDR3 sequences, 40% to 45% found once. The sample was blood. The sequence derives from a young woman in good health.

CDR3 DNA: TGCGCCAGCAGCCATTCCCGGGACGGGTACTCCGGCTATGGCTACACCTTC. This codes for CASSHSRDGYSGYGYTF. V and J are TRBV4-1 and TRBJ1-2; weak D call: TRBD1 (5 bases). CDR1 is MGHRA, CDR2 YSYEKL, per germline. The CDR3 runs to 17 residues. Trimming pared 3 bases from V and 4 bases from J, leaving 21 bases between.